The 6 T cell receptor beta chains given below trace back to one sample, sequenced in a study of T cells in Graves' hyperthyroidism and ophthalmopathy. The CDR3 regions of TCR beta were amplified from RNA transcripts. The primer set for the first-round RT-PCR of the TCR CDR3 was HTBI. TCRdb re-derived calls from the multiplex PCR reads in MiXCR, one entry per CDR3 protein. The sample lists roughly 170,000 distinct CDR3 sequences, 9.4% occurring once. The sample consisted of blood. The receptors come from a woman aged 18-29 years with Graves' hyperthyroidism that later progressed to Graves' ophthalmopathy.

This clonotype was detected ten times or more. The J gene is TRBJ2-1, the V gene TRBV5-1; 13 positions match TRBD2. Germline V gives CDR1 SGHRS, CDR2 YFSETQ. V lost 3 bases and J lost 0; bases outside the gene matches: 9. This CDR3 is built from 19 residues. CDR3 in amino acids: CASSSQGLAGSSSYNEQFF. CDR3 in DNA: TGCGCCAGCAGCTCCCAGGGACTAGCGGGGTCCAGCTCCTACAATGAGCAGTTCTTC. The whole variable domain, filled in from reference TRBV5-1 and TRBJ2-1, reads KAGVTQTPRYLIKTRGQQVTLSCSPISGHRSVSWYQQTPGQGLQFLFEYFSETQRNKGNFPGRFSGRQFSNSRSEMNVSTLELGDSALYLCASSSQGLAGSSSYNEQFFGPGTRLTVL.

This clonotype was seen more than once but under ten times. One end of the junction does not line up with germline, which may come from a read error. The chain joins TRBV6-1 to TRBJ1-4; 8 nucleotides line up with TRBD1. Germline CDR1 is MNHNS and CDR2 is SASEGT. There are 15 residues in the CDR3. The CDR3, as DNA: TGTGCCAGCAGACGTACAGGGGGAAGCAATGAAAAACTGCTTTTT. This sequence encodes CASRRTGGSNEKLLF.

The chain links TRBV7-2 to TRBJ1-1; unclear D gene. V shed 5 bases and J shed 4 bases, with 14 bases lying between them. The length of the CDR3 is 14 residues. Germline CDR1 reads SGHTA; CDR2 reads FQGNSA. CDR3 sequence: CASSHRVYLTEAFF. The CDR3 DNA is TGTGCCAGCAGCCATAGGGTGTACCTCACTGAAGCTTTCTTT.

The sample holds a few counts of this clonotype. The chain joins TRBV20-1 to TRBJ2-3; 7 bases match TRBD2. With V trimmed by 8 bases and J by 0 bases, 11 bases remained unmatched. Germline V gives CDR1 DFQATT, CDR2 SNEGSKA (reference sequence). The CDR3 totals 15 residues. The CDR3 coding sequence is TGCAGTCTCTCTAGCGGACGACTTAGCACAGATACGCAGTATTTT. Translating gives CSLSSGRLSTDTQYF.

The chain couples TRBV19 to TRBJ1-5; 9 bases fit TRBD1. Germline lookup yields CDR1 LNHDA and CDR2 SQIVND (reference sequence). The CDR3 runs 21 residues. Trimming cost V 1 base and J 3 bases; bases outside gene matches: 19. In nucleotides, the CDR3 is TGTGCCAGTAGTATAGGGACAGGGGTTGGGGCCCTCCTGCCCTCCAATCAGCCCCAGCATTTT. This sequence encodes CASSIGTGVGALLPSNQPQHF.

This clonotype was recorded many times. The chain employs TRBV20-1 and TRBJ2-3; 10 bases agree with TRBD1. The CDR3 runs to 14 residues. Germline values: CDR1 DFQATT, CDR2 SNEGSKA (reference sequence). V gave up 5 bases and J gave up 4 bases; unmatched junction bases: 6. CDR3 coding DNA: TGCAGTGCTCGGACAGGGGGTTTGGCAGATACGCAGTATTTT. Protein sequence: CSARTGGLADTQYF.